This T cell receptor (beta chain) was sequenced in a study of cytomegalovirus exposure and HLA in healthy donors. General study points: The authors enumerated under 200 TCR beta chains as linked to cytomegalovirus. Earlier findings revealed that most TCR beta V segments proved productive either about 87% or about 30% of the time. Associated with HLA alleles at 0.05 false discovery rate in a later analysis were around 17,000 TCR beta sequences.

With regard to this clone: Antigen specificity is unknown.

Use of 60 Vbeta and 13 Jbeta primers characterized the PCR. In the authors' workflow: The count from a later analysis was about 80 million unique TCR beta chains, 9.5 million to 13 million of them shared. Sequenced by immunoSEQ multiplex PCR; TCRdb stores in-frame clones only, minus some. The V and J calls and clone size were taken over from that table, and D and trimming were inferred from the DNA. The table shows fewer than 110,000 clones, with 79% occurring only once. The clonotype originates from a man between 50 and 59 years old in good health and CMV-seropositive. The sequenced sample was PBMCs.

This CDR3 is CASKPWSVSGNTIYF. The CDR3 DNA reads TGTGCCAGCAAGCCCTGGTCGGTCTCTGGAAACACCATATATTTT. This sequence joins TRBV27 and TRBJ1-3; no reliable D call. V was clipped by 7 bases and J by 0 bases, with 13 bases between them. Germline V CDR1 and CDR2: MNHEY, SMNVEV (reference sequence). CDR3 length equals 15 residues.